The next 2 T cell receptor beta chains were all read from a single sample in a study of T-cell reconstitution after alpha-beta-depleted transplantation in children. Unique molecular identifiers were incorporated when the TCRbeta library was constructed. TCRdb analysed the PCR reads with MiXCR anew, one entry per CDR3 protein. The repertoire has about 420,000 distinct CDR3 sequences, 11% of them found once; the top ten carry approximately 5%. The sequences come from PBMCs from the stem cell graft donor, collected from the stem cell graft. The source of these receptors is a human donor who donated a stem cell graft to a child with acute myeloid leukemia.

This clonotype was detected only a few times. The rearrangement joins TRBV5-1 to TRBJ2-7, with D perhaps matching TRBD2 (5 bases). The CDR3 covers 14 residues. Germline V gene data show CDR1 as SGHRS and CDR2 as YFSETQ. Trimming cost V 0 bases and J 3 bases, with 10 bases left between them. This CDR3 is CASSLAGLNYEQYF. The CDR3, as DNA: TGCGCCAGCAGCTTGGCCGGACTCAACTACGAGCAGTACTTC.

This clonotype was seen more than once but under ten times. In DNA form, the CDR3 reads TGCGCCAGCAGCCACGGTACAACTAATGAAAAACTGTTTTTT. Encoded protein: CASSHGTTNEKLFF. The rearrangement uses TRBV5-1 and TRBJ1-4; D call uncertain. Per germline, CDR1 SGHRS and CDR2 YFSETQ. CDR3 length equals 14 residues. Trimming pared 4 bases from V and 0 bases from J, leaving 7 bases between.